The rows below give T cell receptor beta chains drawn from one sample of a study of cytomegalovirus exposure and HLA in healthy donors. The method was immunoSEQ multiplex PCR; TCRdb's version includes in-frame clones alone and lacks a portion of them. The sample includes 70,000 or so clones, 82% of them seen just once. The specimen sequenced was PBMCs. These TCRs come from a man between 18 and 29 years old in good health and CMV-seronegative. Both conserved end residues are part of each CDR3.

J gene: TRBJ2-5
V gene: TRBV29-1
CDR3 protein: CSVRAGTSGARQETQYF

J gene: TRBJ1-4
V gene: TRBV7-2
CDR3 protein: CASSLPGTESATNEKLFF

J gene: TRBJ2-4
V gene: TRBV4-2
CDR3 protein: CASSRTIGIDIQYF

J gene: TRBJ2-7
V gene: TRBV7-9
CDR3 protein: CASSSRDYEQYF

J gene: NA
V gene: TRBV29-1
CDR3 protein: CSATRTVPGYEQYF

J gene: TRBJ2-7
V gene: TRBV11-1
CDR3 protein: CASSATPGQGGEQYF

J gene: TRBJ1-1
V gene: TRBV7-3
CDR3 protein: CASSSTGNTEAFF

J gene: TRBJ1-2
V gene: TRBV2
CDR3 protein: CASSPEQTLFNYGYTF

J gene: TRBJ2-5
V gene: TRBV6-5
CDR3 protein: CASRLEGGQETQYF

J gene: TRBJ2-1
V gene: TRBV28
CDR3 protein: CASSQGASGAYEQFF

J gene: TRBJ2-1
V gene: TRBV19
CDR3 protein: CASSIGTGVYNEQFF

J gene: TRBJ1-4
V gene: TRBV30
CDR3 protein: CAWNSGTGGRRANEKLFF

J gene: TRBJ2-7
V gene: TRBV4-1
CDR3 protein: CASSLSGSYDRGTYEQYF

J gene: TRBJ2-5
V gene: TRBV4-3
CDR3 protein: CASSQERKVTGTQYF

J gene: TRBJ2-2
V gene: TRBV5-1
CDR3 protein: CASNPLGQGNTGELFF

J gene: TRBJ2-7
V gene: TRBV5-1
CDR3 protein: CASRPTGGSYEQYF

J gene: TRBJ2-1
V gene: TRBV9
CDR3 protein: CASSLVPRSGRDNEQFF

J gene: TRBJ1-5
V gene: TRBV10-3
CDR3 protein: CAISEGGGNQPQHF

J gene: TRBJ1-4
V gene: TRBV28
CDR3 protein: CASTLSGSNEKLFF

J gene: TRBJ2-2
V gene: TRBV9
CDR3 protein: CASSVGGSGELFF

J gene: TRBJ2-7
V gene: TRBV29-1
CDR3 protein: CSVEKLAGGGGSYEQYF

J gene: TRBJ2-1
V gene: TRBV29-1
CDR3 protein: CSGGNNEQFF

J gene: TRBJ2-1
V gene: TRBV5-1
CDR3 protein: CASSVDRGIDEQFF

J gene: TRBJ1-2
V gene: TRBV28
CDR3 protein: CASSPLLGSETDGYTF

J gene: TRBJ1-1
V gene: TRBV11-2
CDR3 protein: CASSLDRVQGAEAFF

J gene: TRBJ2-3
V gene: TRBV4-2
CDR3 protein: CASLRETGVTDTQYF

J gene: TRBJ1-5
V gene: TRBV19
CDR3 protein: CASTFDGSYQPQHF

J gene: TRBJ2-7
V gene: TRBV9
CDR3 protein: CASSVGVAGVGEQYF

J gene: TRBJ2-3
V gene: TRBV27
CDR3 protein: CASSFGGRVTDTQYF

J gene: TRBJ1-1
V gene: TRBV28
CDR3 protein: CASSLRTGGYSTEAFF

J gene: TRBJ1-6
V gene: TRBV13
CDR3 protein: CASSLLGQRNSPLHF

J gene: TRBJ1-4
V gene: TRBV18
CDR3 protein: CASSPQTVNEKLFF